The next 21 T cell receptor beta chains were all read from a single sample in a study of cytomegalovirus exposure and HLA in healthy donors. PCR used 60 Vbeta primers and 13 Jbeta primers. The repertoire was sequenced with immunoSEQ multiplex PCR; TCRdb's copy has only in-frame clones and lacks some. The table lists approximately 210,000 clones, around 80% of them singletons. Sequencing input: PBMCs. The receptors were sampled from a man between 18 and 29 years old in good health and CMV-seronegative.

This sequence joins TRBV5-1 and TRBJ2-5, with 7 positions matching TRBD2. The length of the CDR3 is 14 residues. Germline assignment: CDR1 SGHRS and CDR2 YFSETQ. V shed 0 bases and J 4 bases; nucleotides not matched to a gene: 3. DNA for the CDR3: TGCGCCAGCAGCTTGGGGGAGGGCAGAGAGACCCAGTACTTC. This gives the protein CASSLGEGRETQYF.

Turning to this clone: Other DNA sequences in this specimen translate into the identical CDR3. CDR3 DNA sequence: TGTGCCAGCAGCGTAGGACAGGGGGGTCAGCCCCAGCATTTT. Translating gives CASSVGQGGQPQHF. This rearrangement joins TRBV9 to TRBJ1-5; 9 nucleotides line up with TRBD1. V shed 0 bases, J shed 6 bases, and the junction held 1 base outside the gene matches. CDR3 length: 14 residues. Germline V gives CDR1 SGDLS, CDR2 YYNGEE.

The chain recombines TRBV27 with TRBJ2-3; the match to TRBD1 covers 9 bases. Germline V CDR1 and CDR2: MNHEY, SMNVEV (reference sequence). V trimming: 2 bases; J trimming: 4 bases; junction bases outside the gene matches: 4. This CDR3 is built from 15 residues. CDR3 DNA: TGTGCCAGCAGTTTAGTACAGGGGGCCGCAGATACGCAGTATTTT. Encoded protein: CASSLVQGAADTQYF.

V and J are TRBV4-3 and TRBJ1-1, with D hard to call. The CDR3 length is 14 residues. The V end lost 0 bases, the J end lost 4 bases, and 9 bases lay between the germline ends. CDR1 is LGHNA, CDR2 YSLEER, per germline. The CDR3 DNA sequence: TGCGCCAGCAGCCAAGATATCGAGGGCACTGAAGCTTTCTTT. This codes for CASSQDIEGTEAFF.

The rearrangement uses TRBV15 and TRBJ1-2; tentatively, D is TRBD1 (6 bases). Germline lookup yields CDR1 LNHNV and CDR2 YYDKDF (reference sequence). The CDR3 runs to 14 residues. V dropped 3 bases and J dropped 2 bases, with 10 bases sitting between them. The CDR3 DNA sequence: TGTGCCACCAGCAGGGGGACATTAAACTATGGCTACACCTTC. The encoded protein is CATSRGTLNYGYTF.

The CDR3 nucleotides read TGTGCCAGCGAGGTCCGGAGCTCCTACAATGAGCAGTTCTTC. It yields the protein CASEVRSSYNEQFF. This sequence joins TRBV2 and TRBJ2-1, with D unclear. V lost 8 bases and J lost 0, with 11 bases in between. Germline CDR1 is SNHLY and CDR2 is FYNNEI. This CDR3 region has 14 residues.

This clone has a handful of counts. The chain couples TRBV5-4 to TRBJ1-1, with a weak D call TRBD1 (5 bases). The V end was cut by 0 bases, the J end by 4 bases, with 19 bases between. The germline CDR1 and CDR2 sequences are SGHNT and YYREEE (reference sequence). The CDR3 is 17 amino acids. CDR3 in amino acids: CASSLARWGGGSTEAFF. As DNA, the CDR3 is TGTGCCAGCAGCTTGGCCCGATGGGGCGGGGGAAGCACTGAAGCTTTCTTT.

This chain joins TRBV5-5 and TRBJ2-2, with D uncertain. This CDR3 is 13 amino acids long. V was trimmed by 2 bases and J by 10 bases, leaving 12 bases between them. Germline V lookup: CDR1 SGHKS, CDR2 YYEKEE (reference sequence). In nucleotides, the CDR3 is TGTGCCAGCAGCTTTTCCTCCTCGGTGGAGCTGTTTTTT. It is translated as CASSFSSSVELFF.

This clone was detected once. CDR3: CASSLGTGNYGYTF. The CDR3 nucleotides read TGTGCCAGCAGCTTAGGTACAGGGAACTATGGCTACACCTTC. The chain combines TRBV7-9 with TRBJ1-2; TRBD1 is a possible D gene (6 bases). CDR1 and CDR2 (germline): SEHNR, FQNEAQ (reference sequence). CDR3 length: 14 residues. The germline V and J ends were trimmed by 1 base and 2 bases, with 8 bases remaining between them. Complete variable domain (other parts from reference TRBV7-9 and TRBJ1-2): DTGVSQNPRHKITKRGQNVTFRCDPISEHNRLYWYRQTLGQGPEFLTYFQNEAQLEKSRLLSDRFSAERPKGSFSTLEIQRTEQGDSAMYLCASSLGTGNYGYTFGSGTRLTVV.

The rearrangement links TRBV19 to TRBJ2-5; tentatively, D is TRBD1 (6 bases). The germline V gene encodes CDR1 LNHDA and CDR2 SQIVND (reference sequence). The CDR3 has 14 residues. Trimming removed 7 bases at V and 9 bases at J, with 21 bases between. CDR3 amino acids: CASTQGQGLPPQYF. The DNA of the CDR3 is TGTGCCAGTACCCAGGGGCAGGGGCTTCCCCCCCAGTACTTC.

The DNA for the CDR3 is TGTGCCAGCCTGTTGCCCAGCTACGAGCAGTACTTC. Its translation is CASLLPSYEQYF. V usage is TRBV2 and J usage is TRBJ2-7, with D unresolved. Germline values: CDR1 SNHLY, CDR2 FYNNEI. This CDR3 has 12 residues. V was pared by 8 bases and J by 3 bases, with 11 bases between. Supplemented by reference TRBV2 and TRBJ2-7, the full variable domain reads EPEVTQTPSHQVTQMGQEVILRCVPISNHLYFYWYRQILGQKVEFLVSFYNNEISEKSEIFDDQFSVERPDGSNFTLKIRSTKLEDSAMYFCASLLPSYEQYFGPGTRLTVT.

The gene calls are TRBV7-3 and TRBJ2-1, with D maybe TRBD2 (7 bases). The CDR3 runs to 15 residues. V was shortened by 2 bases and J by 7 bases, with 15 bases between the two germline ends. CDR1 and CDR2 (germline): SGHTA, FQGTGA. The CDR3 here is CASSLAGARINEQFF. In DNA form, the CDR3 reads TGTGCCAGCAGCTTAGCGGGGGCGCGTATTAATGAGCAGTTCTTC.

The V and J genes are TRBV7-2 and TRBJ1-1, with TRBD1 identical over 7 bases. CDR3 length: 14 residues. CDR1 and CDR2 (germline): SGHTA, FQGNSA. V shed 3 bases and J 5 bases; nucleotides not matched to a gene: 6. The CDR3 region is CASSLDRFRTEAFF. DNA of the CDR3: TGTGCCAGCAGCTTGGACAGGTTTAGGACTGAAGCTTTCTTT.

The chain has TRBV19 and TRBJ2-7; TRBD1 aligns across 7 bases. The length of the CDR3 is 14 residues. The V and J ends lost 2 bases and 3 bases, in that order; junction bases with no gene match: 4. CDR1 and CDR2 (germline): LNHDA, SQIVND (reference sequence). The CDR3, as DNA: TGTGCCAGTAGTATATTACAGGGGTTCTACGAGCAGTACTTC. Amino acids: CASSILQGFYEQYF.

The rearrangement uses TRBV7-2 and TRBJ1-1; no definite D call. Trimming cost V 4 bases and J 5 bases, with 14 bases left between them. This CDR3 has 14 amino acids. Germline V CDR1 and CDR2: SGHTA, FQGNSA. CDR3 nucleotide sequence: TGTGCCAGCAGCTCGATGCTAGGAGAGACTGAAGCTTTCTTT. It is translated as CASSSMLGETEAFF.

The V gene is TRBV4-3, the J gene TRBJ2-7; the D gene is possibly TRBD1 (5 bases). Germline CDR1 reads LGHNA; CDR2 reads YSLEER. CDR3 length equals 16 residues. The germline V and J ends were trimmed by 2 bases and 0 bases, with 14 bases remaining between them. This chain's CDR3 is CASSQTQVPGSYEQYF. CDR3 coding DNA: TGCGCCAGCAGCCAAACACAGGTCCCCGGCTCCTACGAGCAGTACTTC.

This chain connects TRBV7-6 to TRBJ2-7; 8 bases line up with TRBD1. The CDR3 loop spans 15 amino acids. Germline V gene lookup returns CDR1 SGHVS and CDR2 FNYEAQ. V shed 4 bases and J 2 bases; nucleotides not matched to a gene: 7. CDR3: CASSSQGVYPYEQYF. Written as DNA, the CDR3 is TGTGCCAGCAGCTCACAGGGGGTATACCCCTACGAGCAGTACTTC. The complete variable domain, with remaining parts taken from reference TRBV7-6 and TRBJ2-7, reads GAGVSQSPRYKVTKRGQDVALRCDPISGHVSLYWYRQALGQGPEFLTYFNYEAQQDKSGLPNDRFSAERPEGSISTLTIQRTEQRDSAMYRCASSSQGVYPYEQYFGPGTRLTVT.

The CDR3 reads CASSQDSGRVGEQYF. In DNA, the CDR3 is TGCGCCAGCAGCCAAGATAGCGGGAGGGTGGGTGAGCAGTACTTC. The chain combines TRBV4-3 with TRBJ2-7; 11 nucleotides match TRBD2. Germline CDR1 is LGHNA and CDR2 is YSLEER. The CDR3 spans 15 residues. V trimming: 0 bases; J trimming: 7 bases; junction bases outside the gene matches: 5.

This chain joins TRBV5-6 and TRBJ1-2; no reliable D call. Germline CDR1 reads SGHDT; CDR2 reads YYEEEE. The CDR3 loop spans 11 amino acids. The V end lost 1 base, the J end lost 8 bases, and 6 bases lay between the germline ends. The CDR3 nucleotides read TGTGCCAGCAGCTTGCACGGGGGCTACACCTTC. Translating it yields CASSLHGGYTF.

This chain uses TRBV9 with TRBJ2-2; TRBD1 agrees at 7 bases. Per the germline V gene, CDR1 is SGDLS and CDR2 is YYNGEE. The V and J ends lost 5 bases and 4 bases, in that order; junction bases with no gene match: 5. The CDR3 runs 14 residues. The CDR3 protein is CASSVPGGTGELFF. In DNA, the CDR3 is TGTGCCAGCAGTGTACCAGGGGGCACCGGGGAGCTGTTTTTT.

The chain combines TRBV6-6 with TRBJ2-1; TRBD1 matches at 11 bases. CDR1 and CDR2 from the germline V gene are MNHNY and SVGAGI (reference sequence). The CDR3 has 15 amino acids. J was trimmed by 7 bases and V by 0 bases; bases with no gene match: 2. CDR3 nucleotides: TGTGCCAGCAGTTACTCGGACAGGGGGCGGAATGAGCAGTTCTTC. As protein: CASSYSDRGRNEQFF.